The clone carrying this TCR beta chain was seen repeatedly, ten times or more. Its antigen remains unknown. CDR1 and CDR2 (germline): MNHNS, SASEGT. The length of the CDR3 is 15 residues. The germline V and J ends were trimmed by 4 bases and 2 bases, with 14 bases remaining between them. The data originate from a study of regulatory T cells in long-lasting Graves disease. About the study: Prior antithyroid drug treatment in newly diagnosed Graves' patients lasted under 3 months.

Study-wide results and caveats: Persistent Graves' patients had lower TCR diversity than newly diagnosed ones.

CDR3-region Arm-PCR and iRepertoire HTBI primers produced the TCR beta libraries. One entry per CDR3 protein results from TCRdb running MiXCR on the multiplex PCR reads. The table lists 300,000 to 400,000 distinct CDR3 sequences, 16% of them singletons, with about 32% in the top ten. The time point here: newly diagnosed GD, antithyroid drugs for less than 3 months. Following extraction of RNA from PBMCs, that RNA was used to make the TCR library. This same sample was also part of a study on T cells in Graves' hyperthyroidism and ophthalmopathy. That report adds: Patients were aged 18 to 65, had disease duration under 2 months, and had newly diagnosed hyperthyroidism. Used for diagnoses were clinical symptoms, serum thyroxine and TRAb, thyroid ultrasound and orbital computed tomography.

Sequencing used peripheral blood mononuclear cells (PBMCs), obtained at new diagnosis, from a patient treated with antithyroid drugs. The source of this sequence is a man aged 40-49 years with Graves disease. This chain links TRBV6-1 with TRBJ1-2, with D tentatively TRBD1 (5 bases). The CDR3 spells CASSAPGDGNYGYTF. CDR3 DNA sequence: TGTGCCAGCAGTGCCCCCGGGGACGGAAACTATGGCTACACCTTC.